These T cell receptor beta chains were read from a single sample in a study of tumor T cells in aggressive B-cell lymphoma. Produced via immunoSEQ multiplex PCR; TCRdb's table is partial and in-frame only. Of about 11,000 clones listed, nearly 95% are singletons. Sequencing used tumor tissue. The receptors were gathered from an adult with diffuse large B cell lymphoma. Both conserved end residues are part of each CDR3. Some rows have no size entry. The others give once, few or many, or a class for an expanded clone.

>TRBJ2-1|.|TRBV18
CASSPPGRADEQFF
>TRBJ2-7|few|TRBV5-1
CASSLGVSGGPFSPYEQYF
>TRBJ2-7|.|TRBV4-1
CASSHRLSGGAYYEQYF
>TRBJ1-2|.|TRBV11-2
CASSLAPGNYGYTF
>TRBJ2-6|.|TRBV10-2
CASSESQGSMSSGANVLTF
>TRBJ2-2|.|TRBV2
CASMGGNTGELFF
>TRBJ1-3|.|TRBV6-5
CASSYPQGPIYF
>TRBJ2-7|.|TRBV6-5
CASSSQVYEQYF
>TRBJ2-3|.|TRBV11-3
CASSLGRTSGRAGTDTQYF
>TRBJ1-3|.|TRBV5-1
CASSLAGGSSGNTIYF
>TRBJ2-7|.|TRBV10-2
CASGWGQGLNYEQYF
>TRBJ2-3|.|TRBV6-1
CASSDAGANTDTQYF
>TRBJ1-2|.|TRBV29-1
CSGGGDSGGYYGYTF
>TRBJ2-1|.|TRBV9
CASSGLLDRDSNEQFF
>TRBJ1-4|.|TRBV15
CATSREWGGRANEKLFF
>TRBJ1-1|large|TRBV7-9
CASSATHPGDTEAFF
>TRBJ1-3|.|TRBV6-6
CASSRTGLSGNTIYF
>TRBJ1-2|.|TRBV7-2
CASSHRQGYGYTF
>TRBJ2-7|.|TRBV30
CAWRWDRHEQYF
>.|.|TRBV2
CASSEYRTGGDEQYF
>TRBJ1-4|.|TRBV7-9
CASSLVRVDEKLFF
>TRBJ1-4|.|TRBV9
CASSVGGGLESNEKLFF
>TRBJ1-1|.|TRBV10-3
CAIMGTGTEAFF
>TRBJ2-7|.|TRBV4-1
CASSLSPGGYEQYF
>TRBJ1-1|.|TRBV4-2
CASSQDTRGARDTEAFF
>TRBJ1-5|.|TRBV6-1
CASSPGQGAYQPQHF
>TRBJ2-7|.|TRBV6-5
CASSFGQGTYEQYF
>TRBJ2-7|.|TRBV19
CASRNSYRHEQYF
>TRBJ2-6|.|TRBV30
CAFYLRDRPGANVLTF
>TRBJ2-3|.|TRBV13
CASSLPRESHTQYF
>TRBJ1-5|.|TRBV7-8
CASSRWGRRAGLDQPQHF
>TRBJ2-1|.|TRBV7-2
CASSFGTRYEQFF
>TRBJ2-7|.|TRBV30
CAWSVDRHGEQYF
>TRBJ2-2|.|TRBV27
CASSPLLAGVIAGELFF
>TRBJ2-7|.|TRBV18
CASSLDAEQYF
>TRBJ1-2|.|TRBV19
CASSLTGSYGYTF
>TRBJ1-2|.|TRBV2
CRWADRNYGYTF
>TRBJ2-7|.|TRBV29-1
CSVGQMEVTAGGVGYEQYF
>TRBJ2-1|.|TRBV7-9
CASSKGLKIYNEQFF
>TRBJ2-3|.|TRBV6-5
CASSYPGTDTQYF
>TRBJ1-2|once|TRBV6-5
CASSPLERPNYGYTF
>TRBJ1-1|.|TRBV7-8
CASSLAPGTEAFF
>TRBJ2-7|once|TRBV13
CASSTGTGFYEQYF
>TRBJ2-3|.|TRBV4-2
CASSRGTATDTQYF
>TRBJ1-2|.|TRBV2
CANLGQGGGYTF
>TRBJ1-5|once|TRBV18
CASSPSGLGKPQHF
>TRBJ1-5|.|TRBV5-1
CASSPGGVGQPQHF
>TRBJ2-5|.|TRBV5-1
CASKLGGAEETQYF
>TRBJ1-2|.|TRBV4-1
CASSPGTGSITNYGYTF
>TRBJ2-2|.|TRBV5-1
CASSSSPGSNTGELFF
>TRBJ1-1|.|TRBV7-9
CASSSSAGRKGNTEAFF
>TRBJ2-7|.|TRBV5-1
CASSWGGEQYF
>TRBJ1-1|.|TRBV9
CASSGGGTGNTEAFF